These T cell receptor beta chains were read from a single sample in a study. MiXCR, applied by TCRdb to the RT-PCR reads, yields one record per CDR3 protein. The sample has 550,000 to 750,000 distinct CDR3 sequences, approximately 15% seen once. Sequenced sample: memory CD4+ T cells from blood. The receptor source for this set is a female donor in good health, serving as a healthy control. Each CDR3 is given with its conserved first and last residue. D genes are given only for firm matches. Clone size is not always given. Where it is, it says once, few, many or a class for expanded clones.

clone size,J gene,V gene,D gene,CDR3 DNA,CDR3 protein
few,TRBJ2-2,TRBV27,TRBD2,TGTGCCAGCAGTAAGACTAGCGACTACACCGGGGAGCTGTTTTTT,CASSKTSDYTGELFF
-,TRBJ2-3,TRBV19,-,TGTGCCAGTAGTAGAACAGGAGTGGGCACAGATACGCAGTATTTT,CASSRTGVGTDTQYF
many,TRBJ2-5,TRBV7-2,-,TGTGCCAGCAGCTTTAGACAGCCGAAAGAGACCCAGTACTTC,CASSFRQPKETQYF
-,TRBJ1-3,TRBV18,TRBD1,TGTGCCAGCTCACCACGGACAGGGATTGGAAACACCATATATTTT,CASSPRTGIGNTIYF
many,TRBJ2-7,TRBV12-3/TRBV12-4,-,TGTGCCAGCAGGGACCATGGGACCTACGAGCAGTACTTC,CASRDHGTYEQYF
many,TRBJ2-2,TRBV10-3,TRBD1,TGTGCCATCAGGACACAGGGGGCCGCTGGCACCGGGGAGCTGTTTTTT,CAIRTQGAAGTGELFF
-,TRBJ1-2,TRBV6-6,-,TGTGCCAGCAGTTCCAACGTGGAGGGCTACACCTTC,CASSSNVEGYTF
many,TRBJ1-1,TRBV7-6,-,TGTGCCAGCAGCCCCTATGGGAGGGGCACTGAAGCTTTCTTT,CASSPYGRGTEAFF
-,TRBJ2-5,TRBV6-1,TRBD2,TGTGCCAGCAGACGACTAGCGGAGCAAGAGACCCAGTACTTC,CASRRLAEQETQYF
few,TRBJ2-3,TRBV11-2,-,TGTGCCAGCAGCGGACGGGAGTTGAGAACAGATACGCAGTATTTT,CASSGRELRTDTQYF
few,TRBJ1-1,TRBV10-3,-,TGTGCCATCAGTGAGTCGACAGGCGGGGCTGAAGCTTTCTTT,CAISESTGGAEAFF
-,TRBJ2-1,TRBV18,TRBD1,TGTGCCAGCTCACTGCGACAGGGGGCTTCCTACAATGAGCAGTTCTTC,CASSLRQGASYNEQFF
few,TRBJ2-7,TRBV7-2,-,TGTGCCAGCAGGATATCAAGGGACTCCTACGAGCAGTACTTC,CASRISRDSYEQYF
few,TRBJ2-1,TRBV4-1,-,TGCGCCAGCAGCCAAGCCCTTGCGACCGCAGGATACGAGCAGTTCTTC,CASSQALATAGYEQFF
few,TRBJ2-7,TRBV27,TRBD2,TGTGCCAGCAGGGCTAGCGGGAGGCCCTCTGAGCAGTACTTC,CASRASGRPSEQYF
-,TRBJ1-4,TRBV7-8,TRBD1,TGTGCCAGCAGCCAAGGGACAGGGGTTATTGAAAAACTGTTTTTT,CASSQGTGVIEKLFF
many,TRBJ1-2,TRBV4-3,-,TGCGCCAGCAGCCACGCGCTTAACCCTAACTATGGCTACACCTTC,CASSHALNPNYGYTF
-,TRBJ2-1,TRBV20-1,TRBD1,TGCAGTGCTAGAGGTCCGGGACAGGGATTCTCCTACAATGAGCAGTTCTTC,CSARGPGQGFSYNEQFF
-,TRBJ2-6,TRBV6-1,-,TGTGCCAGCAGCAGGGCCTCGTCCTCTGGGGCCAACGTCCTGACTTTC,CASSRASSSGANVLTF
few,TRBJ2-7,TRBV28,TRBD1,TGTGCCAGCAGACCGGGACAGGGTTGGTACGAGCAGTACTTC,CASRPGQGWYEQYF
-,TRBJ2-1,TRBV4-2,-,TGTGCCAGCAGCCAACAGGGACCCTACAATGAGCAGTTCTTC,CASSQQGPYNEQFF
-,TRBJ1-2,TRBV29-1,TRBD1,TGCAGCGTCAGTTGGCCCGCCAGGGGGGGCTATGGCTACACCTTC,CSVSWPARGGYGYTF
few,TRBJ2-7,TRBV2,-,TGTGCCAGCAGTGAAGTATCAGCCTCCTACGAGCAGTACTTC,CASSEVSASYEQYF
-,TRBJ1-3,TRBV7-2,-,TGTGCCAGCAGCCCACAGGGTTGGATTGGAAACACCATATATTTT,CASSPQGWIGNTIYF
few,TRBJ2-7,TRBV20-1,-,TGCAGTGCCCTCGACAGATACGAGCAGTACTTC,CSALDRYEQYF
many,TRBJ2-5,TRBV20-1,-,TGCAGTGCTAGACTCGTGGAGACCCAGTACTTC,CSARLVETQYF
few,TRBJ1-5,TRBV28,TRBD1,TGTGCCAGCAGTTTAGGTGGACAGGGGAAGGGTCCCCAGCATTTT,CASSLGGQGKGPQHF
many,TRBJ1-5,TRBV20-1,-,TGCAGTGCTAGACCGGGGGCCGACAATCAGCCCCAGCATTTT,CSARPGADNQPQHF
few,TRBJ2-4,TRBV20-1,-,TGCAGTGCTCGGGAGTCGGCCAAAAACATTCAGTACTTC,CSARESAKNIQYF
few,TRBJ2-2,TRBV20-1,-,TGCAGTGCTAGATATCCAGGGGCCGGGGAGCTGTTTTTT,CSARYPGAGELFF
many,TRBJ2-1,TRBV15,TRBD2,TGTGCCACCAGCAGCGGGACTAGCGGTTTCAATGAGCAGTTCTTC,CATSSGTSGFNEQFF
many,TRBJ1-6,TRBV27,-,TGTGCCAGCAGTTTTGGACCCTTGGGGGGCCCGAATTCACCCCTCCACTTT,CASSFGPLGGPNSPLHF
-,TRBJ2-7,TRBV20-1,-,TGCAGTGCCCAGAGACCCGGGCTCTACGAGCAGTACTTC,CSAQRPGLYEQYF
few,TRBJ1-6,TRBV20-1,-,TGCAGTGCCCGGCAGGGGAGTAGTTCACCCCTCCACTTT,CSARQGSSSPLHF
many,TRBJ1-2,TRBV20-1,TRBD1,TGCAGTGCTGGGGGACAGGGGAACTATGGCTACACCTTC,CSAGGQGNYGYTF
-,TRBJ2-3,TRBV7-2,-,TGTGCCAGCAGCTTAGGTGGGAGGACGACAGATACGCAGTATTTT,CASSLGGRTTDTQYF
-,TRBJ2-2,TRBV7-2,TRBD1,TGTGCCAGCAGCAGGGACAGGGGGCTAACCGGGGAGCTGTTTTTT,CASSRDRGLTGELFF
few,TRBJ1-5,TRBV20-1,TRBD1,TGCAGTGCTAGAGTCTCGACAGGGGGCGATCAGCCCCAGCATTTT,CSARVSTGGDQPQHF
few,TRBJ2-5,TRBV24-1,-,TGTGCCACCAGTGATGTCCGGGACAAGCGTTCCCAAGAGACCCAGTACTTC,CATSDVRDKRSQETQYF
few,TRBJ2-7,TRBV3-1,TRBD2,TGTGCCAGCACTGAAGGGCCCGGGAGGGTCGAGCAGTACTTC,CASTEGPGRVEQYF
many,TRBJ1-2,TRBV5-6,-,TGTGCCAGCAGGCGGTGGGACACAGGTCATGGCTACACCTTC,CASRRWDTGHGYTF
-,TRBJ2-3,TRBV12-3/TRBV12-4,-,TGTGCCAGCACCCCCCAAGGCACAGATACGCACTATTTT,CASTPQGTDTHYF
many,TRBJ1-5,TRBV20-1,-,TGCAGTGTACGCACCGAGGGAGCCCAGCATTTT,CSVRTEGAQHF
-,TRBJ2-3,TRBV28,-,TGTGCCAGTGCAGTCCCTCACACAGATACGCAGTATTTT,CASAVPHTDTQYF
-,TRBJ1-5,TRBV2,TRBD1,TGTGCCGGAAAGCAGGGGGCTGAACAGCCCCAGCATTTT,CAGKQGAEQPQHF
-,TRBJ2-1,TRBV20-1,TRBD2,TGCAGTGCTAGGCCAAGAGCGGGGAGGGCTCTCAATGAGCATTTCTTC,CSARPRAGRALNEHFF
few,TRBJ2-3,TRBV18,TRBD2,TGTGCCAGCTCACCACGACTAGCGGGGCGAGATACGCAGTATTTT,CASSPRLAGRDTQYF
many,TRBJ2-4,TRBV10-3,TRBD2,TGTGCCATCAGTGAGTCTGGACTAGCGGGGGGGAAAAACATTCAGTACTTC,CAISESGLAGGKNIQYF
few,TRBJ1-2,TRBV6-2/TRBV6-3,-,TGTGCCAGCAGTACCGAGGTTAACTATGGCTACACCTTC,CASSTEVNYGYTF
-,TRBJ1-1,TRBV5-4,-,TGTGCCAGCAGCCCCGGGACAACGAACACTGAAGCTTTCTTT,CASSPGTTNTEAFF
few,TRBJ2-7,TRBV28,-,TGTGCCAGCGTATCCCCCGGGTCCTACGAGCAGTACTTC,CASVSPGSYEQYF
many,TRBJ1-2,TRBV20-1,TRBD1,TGCAGTGCCCCGGACAGGGTGTATGGCTACACCTTC,CSAPDRVYGYTF
few,TRBJ2-2,TRBV5-1,-,TGCGCCAGCAGCTTGATGGCGGGCGCGAACACCGGGGAGCTGTTTTTT,CASSLMAGANTGELFF
-,TRBJ1-5,TRBV2,-,TGTGCCACCCAGGCAGATAGCAATCAGCCCCAGCATTTT,CATQADSNQPQHF
-,TRBJ2-7,TRBV7-2,TRBD1,TGTGCCAGCAGCTCGTGGACAGGTCATCTCTACGAGCAGTACTTC,CASSSWTGHLYEQYF
few,TRBJ2-1,TRBV9,-,TGTGCCAGCAGCCTGACGACAGGAGGCTCCTACAATGAGCAGTTCTTC,CASSLTTGGSYNEQFF
few,TRBJ2-1,TRBV5-5,-,TGTGCCAGCAGCCCCGAGGGGGGGCTAAGGAATGAGCAGTTCTTC,CASSPEGGLRNEQFF